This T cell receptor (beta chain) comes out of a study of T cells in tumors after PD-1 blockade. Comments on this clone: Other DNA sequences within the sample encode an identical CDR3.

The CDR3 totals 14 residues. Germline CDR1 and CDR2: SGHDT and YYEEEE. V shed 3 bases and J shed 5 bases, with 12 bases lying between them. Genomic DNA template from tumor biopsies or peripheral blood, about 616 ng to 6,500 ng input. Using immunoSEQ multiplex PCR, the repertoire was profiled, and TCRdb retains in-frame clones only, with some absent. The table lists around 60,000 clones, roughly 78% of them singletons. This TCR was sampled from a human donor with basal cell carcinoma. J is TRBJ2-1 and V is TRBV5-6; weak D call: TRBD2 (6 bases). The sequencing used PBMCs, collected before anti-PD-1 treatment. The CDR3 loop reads CASSSKTGDNEQFF. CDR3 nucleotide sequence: TGTGCCAGCAGCTCCAAGACGGGAGACAATGAGCAGTTCTTC.